This TCR beta chain emerged from a study of prognosis after radiotherapy for stage I lung cancer. Across the whole study: Radiotherapy preceded distant metastases in a handful of patients (median roughly 7 months); roughly 16 showed no significant progression. General study points: Unique TCR clones declined after stereotactic body radiation therapy, from a median about 10,000 to 6,900.

Notes on this clonotype: As yet, its antigen is unknown.

From genomic DNA, TCR beta CDR3 was amplified by two-round multiplex PCR. With primers specific to each TRBV and TRBJ gene, the first-round PCR was performed. One entry per CDR3 protein results from TCRdb running MiXCR on the multiplex PCR reads. The repertoire holds around 56,000 distinct CDR3 sequences, with around 27% as singletons. V was cut by 3 bases and J by 10 bases, with 16 bases left in between. Germline V lookup: CDR1 MDHEN, CDR2 SYDVKM. The CDR3 has 13 residues. Every member of the patient group was node-negative on CT and PET/CT (none had prior chemotherapy, radiotherapy or other malignancies). The blood draw at each of two time points yielded approximately 6 milliliters of peripheral blood.

The chain is built from TRBV28 and TRBJ2-7; no firm D call. The source is a donor at least 50 years old with non-small cell lung cancer. The sample was PBMCs, taken before or after stereotactic body radiation therapy (not recorded which). Here the CDR3 reads CASSFNVRTDQYF. CDR3 in DNA: TGTGCCAGCAGTTTCAACGTTCGTACCGATCAGTACTTC.